The rows below give T cell receptor beta chains drawn from one sample of a study of cytomegalovirus exposure and HLA in healthy donors. Assay: immunoSEQ multiplex PCR; the TCRdb copy retains only in-frame clones and omits some. Here the sample spans 230,000 or so clones, just over 85% being singletons. Sequenced material: PBMCs. Receptor source: a woman between 18 and 29 years old in good health and CMV-seronegative. Each CDR3 is given without its conserved first and last residue. The D gene is left open where the match is weak.

J gene	V gene	D gene	CDR3 protein
TRBJ2-7	TRBV27	-	ASAIGDTYEQY
TRBJ1-1	TRBV28	-	ASTRNTEAF
TRBJ1-1	TRBV5-1	TRBD1	ASQPRPGQVGTEAF
TRBJ2-7	TRBV7-8	TRBD1	ASSHLGQGAEEQY
TRBJ2-3	TRBV5-6	-	ASSNDDLATDTQY
TRBJ2-1	TRBV21-1	-	ASRLFLAGALFSYNEQF
TRBJ2-3	TRBV15	-	ATASAQTSTDTQY
TRBJ2-1	TRBV27	TRBD2	ASSKTSGYNEQF
TRBJ2-5	TRBV7-2	-	ASSLARAGGTQY
TRBJ2-3	TRBV2	TRBD1	ASGGDRRTDTQY
TRBJ2-1	TRBV2	TRBD2	ASTPTSGSSYNEQF
TRBJ2-1	TRBV5-1	TRBD2	ASSLSSGQYNEQF
TRBJ2-7	TRBV7-9	TRBD1	ASSLGTGWDYEQY
TRBJ2-7	TRBV6-6	-	ASSLVGEQY
TRBJ2-5	TRBV5-1	TRBD1	ASSLALRGQGRETQY
TRBJ2-1	TRBV5-4	-	ASSFRQGRLNEQF
TRBJ2-5	TRBV9	TRBD2	ASSVFGGRPKGFICRETQY
TRBJ1-5	TRBV27	-	ASSLFGGGQPQH
TRBJ2-2	TRBV5-4	TRBD2	ASSLLAGGDTGELF
TRBJ2-5	TRBV6-6	-	ASSYSSEETQY
TRBJ2-1	TRBV29-1	TRBD1	SVPSGQGDGSYNEQF
TRBJ2-3	TRBV27	-	ASSSSGSTDTQY
TRBJ2-1	TRBV4-3	TRBD2	ASSQAISGSPYNEQF
TRBJ2-1	TRBV5-7	-	ASSLVASSSYNEQF
TRBJ1-3	TRBV4-2	TRBD1	ASSQDRGQAGSGNTIY
TRBJ2-6	TRBV4-2	-	ASSQDEASGANVLT
TRBJ2-7	TRBV2	-	ASSEAVTRSSYEQY
TRBJ2-7	TRBV11-2	TRBD1	ASSPGQRSTYEQY
TRBJ2-1	TRBV13	-	ASSDRGGNNEQF
TRBJ2-7	TRBV4-1	TRBD2	ASSQDRREFYEQY
TRBJ1-1	TRBV5-4	TRBD1	ASSLTGVTEAF
TRBJ1-1	TRBV6-6	-	ASGNRVGNTEAF
TRBJ1-5	TRBV5-3	TRBD1	ARSLRGLGCNQPQH
TRBJ1-2	TRBV2	-	ASSESRNYGYT
TRBJ2-2	TRBV5-4	TRBD2	ASSLLPPGLAGELF
TRBJ2-3	TRBV19	TRBD1	ASRDRGRSDTQY
TRBJ2-1	TRBV6-5	-	ASSYGQIGLNEQF
TRBJ2-2	TRBV18	TRBD2	ASSPGTSVAHLQNTGELF
TRBJ2-7	TRBV14	-	ASSRGRSGAQY
TRBJ2-7	TRBV7-2	TRBD2	ASSPSGLAGTAKPQY
TRBJ2-5	TRBV30	TRBD2	AWSTSGNVGTQY
TRBJ2-3	TRBV2	TRBD2	ASSVKLAAPPDTQY
TRBJ2-1	TRBV29-1	TRBD2	SVLLTSEHKQF
TRBJ2-3	TRBV6-4	-	ASSRTGTDTQY
TRBJ2-3	TRBV6-5	-	ASSPGGWDTQY
TRBJ1-5	TRBV7-8	TRBD1	ASSSLTGSNQPQH
TRBJ1-1	TRBV21-1	-	ASSNEYTEAF
TRBJ2-3	TRBV10-3	TRBD2	AISPGTSRYTQY
TRBJ2-1	TRBV5-1	TRBD2	ASSLRTSGFNEQF
TRBJ2-7	TRBV28	-	ASSLERWKAYEQY
TRBJ2-3	TRBV28	-	ATGGTISTDTQY
TRBJ1-5	TRBV27	-	ASQFTEGVGQPQH
TRBJ1-4	TRBV30	-	AWGTGMAEKLF
TRBJ2-2	TRBV27	TRBD1	ASTKTGANTGELF